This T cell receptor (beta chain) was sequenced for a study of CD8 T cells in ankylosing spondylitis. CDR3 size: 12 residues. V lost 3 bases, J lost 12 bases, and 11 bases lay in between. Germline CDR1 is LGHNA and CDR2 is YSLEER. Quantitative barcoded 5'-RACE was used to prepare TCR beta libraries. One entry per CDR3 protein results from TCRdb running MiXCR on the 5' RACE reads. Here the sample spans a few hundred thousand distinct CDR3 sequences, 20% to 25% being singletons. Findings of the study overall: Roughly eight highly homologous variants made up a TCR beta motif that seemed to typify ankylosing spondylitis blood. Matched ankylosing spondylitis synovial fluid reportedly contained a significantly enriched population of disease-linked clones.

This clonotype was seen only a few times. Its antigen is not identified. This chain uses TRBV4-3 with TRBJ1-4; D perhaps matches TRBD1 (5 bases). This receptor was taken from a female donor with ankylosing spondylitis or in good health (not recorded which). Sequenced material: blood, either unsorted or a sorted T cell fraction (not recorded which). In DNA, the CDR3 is TGCGCCAGCAGCCACCTCGGGGCAGAACTGTTTTTT. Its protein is CASSHLGAELFF.